This T cell receptor beta chain was recorded in a study of cytomegalovirus exposure and HLA in healthy donors (dated by TCRdb to about 2017). Concerning the study at large: A later analysis indicated that the 120 validation repertoires were generated on the platform also employed for the approximately 700 repertoires of the first cohort. The study aimed to test whether cataloging public T cell receptors could reveal signatures of past pathogen exposure. Besides the first cohort of some 670 subjects, a separate validation cohort made up of about 120 different subjects was used. To predict cytomegalovirus infection status, the study brought together high-throughput TCR immunosequencing, statistical association of individual TCRs with disease status, and machine learning.

General study outcomes and caveats: All 120 or so repertoires were used to score co-occurrence in the validation cohort in a later analysis, because that analysis had no HLA typing for the cohort. Most TCR sequences were seen in very few donors, while some public TCRs were found in many individuals. The study listed 164 TCR beta chains as associated with cytomegalovirus. Three of the identified cytomegalovirus-associated TCR beta chains were confirmed in vitro to be specific for cytomegalovirus antigens. In both the original and validation cohorts, the classifier was reported to diagnose cytomegalovirus status with high specificity and sensitivity. The authors suggested that the approach could potentially be generalized to other disease states and immunological phenotypes. Subsequent analysis determined that TCRs grouped into clusters in the first cohort also showed a tendency toward co-occurrence across the 120 validation repertoires, and approximately 94% of cluster scores exceeded 0.

Separate from the roughly 650-subject first cohort, the validation cohort of roughly 120 subjects was the group to which the donors belonged. This clone was seen only a few times. This clone's antigen is unknown. The sample holds no much larger clone one base away, and base qualities are not on file. Libraries were built with the immunoSEQ multiplex PCR assay. On the study's bioinformatics: A statistical classification framework was built to diagnose cytomegalovirus status from the catalog of TCR beta chain sequences. TCRdb took over this immuneACCESS table, retaining in-frame rearrangements with V and J assigned. Such tables are incomplete; in checked studies, under half of the missing clones stem from an unresolved V gene, and the remainder is unexplained. For V, J and clone size, that table is used; D and trimming come from the DNA. Across this sample there are under 75,000 clones, with just under 95% seen only once. The ten largest clones capture over 6.5% of the sample.

From the cysteine through the phenylalanine, the CDR3 covers 16 amino acids. Just CDR3 DNA is preserved here, 48 bases in frame from base 1. The germline V gene specifies MDHEN as CDR1 and SYDVKM as CDR2. Trimming leaves V shorter by 5 bases and J shorter by 1 base, with the junction holding 9 bases beyond the gene matches. The sequence was collected from a woman under 30 in good health and CMV-seropositive. The V and J genes are TRBV28 and TRBJ1-2; 8 central nucleotides agree with TRBD1. Sample: PBMCs. The CDR3 region reads CASSPTRTGFNYGYTF. The DNA is as follows: TGTGCCAGCAGTCCAACCCGGACAGGGTTTAACTATGGCTACACCTTC.